The subject of this entry is one T cell receptor (beta chain). There is no known antigen for this receptor. Per-base qualities were not stored, and no clone one base away is much larger. The CDR3, from cysteine to phenylalanine, totals 18 residues. Just the 54-base CDR3 DNA is kept, in frame starting at base 1. CDR1 and CDR2 were assigned from the germline V gene as MGHRA and YSYEKL. V is reduced by 0 bases and J by 8 bases, leaving a spacing of 22 bases between them. In the prospective study, participants were roughly 18 to 100 years old, resided in about two dozen geographic areas of the United States, and were enrolled through a virtual design. In the prospective study, cohorts were assigned on the basis of participant-reported clinical history obtained from a screening survey and a study questionnaire. Recovered participants in ImmuneRACE Cohort 3 were defined by two consecutive negative NP/OP PCR tests, clearance by a healthcare professional, or resolution of symptoms. In the prospective study, whole blood, serum and a nasopharyngeal or oropharyngeal swab were collected from each participant by mobile phlebotomists. Additional blood draws and questionnaires over an approximately 2-month period could optionally be provided by prospective study participants. Before DNA extraction, blood samples from the prospective study were shipped at room temperature or frozen.

This sample stems from a study of blood T cell repertoires in COVID-19 (dated by TCRdb to 2018 to 2021). For the wider study: The collaborator samples originated in the United States, Italy and Spain and spanned the acute and convalescent phases of COVID-19. The dataset comprised deeply sampled blood TCRbeta repertoires from subjects exposed to, actively infected with, or recovered from COVID-19. The samples were drawn from the first 160 participants of the ongoing ImmuneRACE study and from some 1,300 subjects provided by 6 global collaborators. Where available, HLA class I and class II types were taken from metadata supplied by the sample provider and were not determined by assay-based typing. The prospective study material was composed of cDNA or gDNA derived from T cells, B-cell-depleted T cells, or PBMCs. Sample metadata almost always included a de-identified subject ID, COVID-19 status, age in years and sex. A freely available public database, intended as a resource for researchers studying the immune response to SARS-CoV-2, is where the repertoires were released.

Findings and caveats that apply to the study as a whole: Clinical and demographic metadata were provided uncurated, with the amount varying by source and participant.

The immunoSEQ Assay, a bias-controlled multiplex PCR, was used to amplify TCRbeta CDR3 regions from genomic DNA. On the study's bioinformatics: Nucleated cell counts per sample were estimated from amplification of reference gene primers within the assay. Sequence reads were collapsed and filtered to measure the absolute abundance of every unique TCRbeta CDR3 rearrangement. For each sample, productive Simpson clonality was calculated as the square root of Simpson's diversity index across productive rearrangements. Not all clones reach the TCRdb copy of this immuneACCESS table, which keeps in-frame sequences only. Checked studies attribute under half of the gap to unresolved V genes and leave the rest unexplained. The V and J calls and clone size are taken from that table; D and trimming were inferred from the DNA. This sample holds about 380,000 clones; approximately 87% were observed only once. The ten largest clones capture 1% to 1.5% of the sample.

Rearrangement joined TRBV4-1 to TRBJ1-4; the D gene lacks a confident call. This TCR came from a man aged 25-45 years who had recovered from COVID-19. Specimen: PBMCs or T cells enriched from blood (not recorded which). The DNA is as follows: TGCGCCAGCAGCCAAGATCTGGGTGTTGTCGACATTGGGGAAAAACTGTTTTTT. Its amino acids are CASSQDLGVVDIGEKLFF.